This is a list of T cell receptor beta chains from one sample in a study of Tregs in tolerant kidney transplant recipients. Produced via immunoSEQ multiplex PCR; TCRdb's table is partial and in-frame only. This sample has some 68,000 clones; 84% occur once, and the top ten carry approximately 4%. Source material: CD4+ T cells from blood. These TCRs come from a human donor in good health. The CDR3 runs from the conserved cysteine through the conserved F or W. The order of the fields is D gene, clone size, V gene, CDR3 length, J gene, CDR3 DNA, CDR3 protein. D genes are given only for firm matches. Clone size is not always given. Where it is, it says once, few, many or a class for expanded clones.

.,.,TRBV25-1,12,TRBJ1-2,TGTGCCAGCAGTGCGAATAACTATGGCTACACCTTC,CASSANNYGYTF
TRBD1,.,TRBV7-2,13,TRBJ1-2,TGTGCCAGCAGCGTACAGGGGGCCGGTGGCTACACCTTC,CASSVQGAGGYTF
.,.,TRBV19,14,TRBJ1-5,TGTGCCAGTACCTCCGGGGGCAGCGGGCAGCCCCAGCATTTT,CASTSGGSGQPQHF
.,.,TRBV27,14,TRBJ1-5,TGTGCCAGCAGCCCGATGGGGTGGAATCAGCCCCAGCATTTT,CASSPMGWNQPQHF
TRBD2,.,TRBV11-1,15,TRBJ2-1,TGTGCCAGCAGCTTACGGCCGAGGGCGGGGGATGAGCAGTTCTTC,CASSLRPRAGDEQFF
.,once,TRBV9,16,TRBJ2-7,TGTGCCAGCAGCACCGCGGGACAGCCCACTTTATACGAGCAGTACTTC,CASSTAGQPTLYEQYF
TRBD2,once,TRBV27,14,TRBJ2-7,TGTGCCAGCAGTTTACTAGCGGGAGAGAACGAGCAGTACTTC,CASSLLAGENEQYF
TRBD2,.,TRBV9,17,TRBJ2-5,TGTGCCAGCAGCGTAGCGGGGGCGGGGGGGCCCCGAGAGACCCAGTACTTC,CASSVAGAGGPRETQYF
.,.,TRBV19,12,TRBJ2-3,TGTGCCAGTAGTCCCCAAGGGACCCATCGGTATTTT,CASSPQGTHRYF
TRBD2,.,TRBV5-1,16,TRBJ2-1,TGCGCCAGCAGCACGTCGGTAGCGGGAGCGTACAATGAGCAGTTCTTC,CASSTSVAGAYNEQFF
.,.,TRBV7-9,13,TRBJ1-2,TGTGCCAGCAGCTTACGCGGGAACTATGGCTACACCTTC,CASSLRGNYGYTF
TRBD1,.,TRBV2,17,TRBJ1-6,TGTGCCAGCAGTGAGGGCGCGACAGGGGGCGCGAATTCACCCCTCCACTTT,CASSEGATGGANSPLHF
TRBD2,.,TRBV11-1,15,TRBJ2-1,TGTGCCAGCAGCTTAGGACTAGCGGGGGGCAATGAGCAGTTCTTC,CASSLGLAGGNEQFF
.,.,TRBV21-1,17,TRBJ1-1,TGTGCCAGCAGCAAAGGTAGGGCCAGACAGTTGAACACTGAAGCTTTCTTT,CASSKGRARQLNTEAFF
.,.,TRBV6-5,11,TRBJ2-4,TGTGCCAGCAGTTACCAGGGTACCCAGTACTTC,CASSYQGTQYF
.,.,TRBV2,14,TRBJ1-1,TGTGCCAGCAACGCGTGGGGGAGGAACACTGAAGCTTTCTTT,CASNAWGRNTEAFF
.,.,TRBV2,11,TRBJ1-6,TGTGCCAGTTCTCAGAGTGGCCTCCTCCACTTT,CASSQSGLLHF
.,.,TRBV27,16,TRBJ2-1,TGTGCCAGCAGTTCCCTTGGCGGGGACTCCTACAATGAGCAGTTCTTC,CASSSLGGDSYNEQFF
TRBD1,.,TRBV2,13,TRBJ1-6,TGTGCCAGCATGGGACAGCCCGCTTCACCCCTCCACTTT,CASMGQPASPLHF
.,.,TRBV7-3,15,TRBJ2-3,TGTGCCAGCAGCTTAGTGGTGGGGGTCACAGATACGCAGTATTTT,CASSLVVGVTDTQYF
.,few,TRBV27,14,TRBJ1-5,TGTGCCAGCAGTTTGGAGGGAGACAATCAGCCCCAGCATTTT,CASSLEGDNQPQHF
TRBD1,.,TRBV14,15,TRBJ2-1,TGTGCCAGCAGCCGGCGACAGGGGGCCCTCAATGAGCAGTTCTTC,CASSRRQGALNEQFF
.,few,TRBV7-2,14,TRBJ1-3,TGTGCCAGCAGCTTAGGCAGGGGTAGAGACACCATATATTTT,CASSLGRGRDTIYF
.,.,TRBV11-2,15,TRBJ1-1,TGTGCCAGCCGACCCGCGGGACGGAGAAACACTGAAGCTTTCTTT,CASRPAGRRNTEAFF
TRBD2,.,TRBV9,16,TRBJ2-5,TGTGCCAGCAGCGTAGGAGCGGGAGAAGGCCAAGAGACCCAGTACTTC,CASSVGAGEGQETQYF
.,once,TRBV7-2,15,TRBJ2-3,TGTGCCAGCAGCTTAGAGGGGGAGCGGAGCCACACGCAGTATTTT,CASSLEGERSHTQYF
.,.,TRBV2,15,TRBJ2-2,TGTGCCAGCAAGAGGGAGACGGGGGCCGCCGGGGAGCTGTTTTTT,CASKRETGAAGELFF
.,.,TRBV5-1,14,TRBJ1-4,TGCGCCAGCAGCCACCGGGACGGTCATGAAAAACTGTTTTTT,CASSHRDGHEKLFF
.,.,TRBV2,14,TRBJ2-3,TGTGCCAGCAGGAGCGGGTGGAGAACAGATACGCAGTATTTT,CASRSGWRTDTQYF